These T cell receptor beta chains were read from a single sample in a study of CD8 T cells in ankylosing spondylitis. TCRdb fed the 5' RACE reads into MiXCR, producing one record per CDR3 protein. The table records roughly 450,000 distinct CDR3 sequences, 25% to 30% of them present only once. Sequenced input: blood, either unsorted or a sorted T cell fraction (not recorded which). The source is a male donor with ankylosing spondylitis. Both conserved end residues are part of each CDR3. The order of the fields is J gene, clone size, V gene, D gene, CDR3 DNA, CDR3 protein. D genes are given only for firm matches. Clone size is stated in some rows and not others, as once, few, many or a class when expanded.

J: TRBJ2-2
size: once
V: TRBV2
D: -
DNA: TGTGCCAGCAGCTATGGCGGTAACACCGGGGAGCTGTTTTTT
CDR3: CASSYGGNTGELFF

J: TRBJ1-1
size: few
V: TRBV24-1
D: -
DNA: TGTGCCACCAGTGACGACGGCGGGGGGAACACTGAAGCTTTCTTT
CDR3: CATSDDGGGNTEAFF

J: TRBJ1-3
size: few
V: TRBV5-1
D: -
DNA: TGCGCCAGCAGCTTGGTTGTAGGGGAAGGAAACACCATATATTTT
CDR3: CASSLVVGEGNTIYF

J: TRBJ2-7
size: few
V: TRBV20-1
D: TRBD2
DNA: TGCAGTGCTGTTTGGACTAGTACCGAGCAGTACTTC
CDR3: CSAVWTSTEQYF

J: TRBJ2-1
size: -
V: TRBV18
D: -
DNA: TGTGCCAGCTCACCGGAGATGGGCAATGAGCAGTTCTTC
CDR3: CASSPEMGNEQFF

J: TRBJ2-7
size: -
V: TRBV29-1
D: TRBD1
DNA: TGCAGCGTGGCGGACAGGGGGCTCGAGCAGTACTTC
CDR3: CSVADRGLEQYF

J: TRBJ1-1
size: few
V: TRBV6-5
D: TRBD1
DNA: TGTGCCAGCAGTTCATACAGGGGTTTACGGGACACTGAAGCTTTCTTT
CDR3: CASSSYRGLRDTEAFF

J: TRBJ2-7
size: few
V: TRBV5-1
D: -
DNA: TGCGCCAGCGGTGCAGGGGCGACCTACGAGCAGTACTTC
CDR3: CASGAGATYEQYF

J: TRBJ1-2
size: -
V: TRBV6-2/TRBV6-3
D: -
DNA: TGTGCCAGCAGTTACGGACAGTTTCTCGACTATGGCTACACCTTC
CDR3: CASSYGQFLDYGYTF

J: TRBJ1-1
size: many
V: TRBV12-3/TRBV12-4
D: -
DNA: TGTGCCAGCAGCCAAACCGAGGTATCTCGCGACTTT
CDR3: CASSQTEVSRDF

J: TRBJ1-5
size: -
V: TRBV12-3/TRBV12-4
D: TRBD1
DNA: TGTGCCAGCAGCTGGACAGGCGGGGATTATAGCAATCAGCCCCAGCATTTT
CDR3: CASSWTGGDYSNQPQHF

J: TRBJ2-1
size: few
V: TRBV18
D: TRBD2
DNA: TGTGCCAGCTCACTAGCGGGAGTAATGGATGAGCAGTTCTTC
CDR3: CASSLAGVMDEQFF

J: TRBJ2-3
size: -
V: TRBV5-1
D: -
DNA: TGCGCCAGCAGCTCGGGACTCACGCCGGCAGATACGCAGTATTTT
CDR3: CASSSGLTPADTQYF

J: TRBJ2-1
size: few
V: TRBV6-1
D: TRBD2
DNA: TGTGCCAGCAGTCCTCTAGCGGGAGTTTCCTACAATGAGCAGTTCTTC
CDR3: CASSPLAGVSYNEQFF

J: TRBJ2-2
size: few
V: TRBV3-1
D: TRBD1
DNA: TGTGCCAGCAGCCACCTCGGGACAGGGACCGGGGAGCTGTTTTTT
CDR3: CASSHLGTGTGELFF

J: TRBJ2-5
size: -
V: TRBV4-1
D: TRBD2
DNA: TGCGCCAGCAGCGGCTCCGCGGGGGGGAACCAAGAGACCCAGTACTTC
CDR3: CASSGSAGGNQETQYF

J: TRBJ2-5
size: -
V: TRBV3-1
D: -
DNA: TGTGCCAGCAGCCAGGGTAGAACAGGTCGGACGGAGACCCAGTACTTC
CDR3: CASSQGRTGRTETQYF

J: TRBJ2-2
size: -
V: TRBV5-1
D: TRBD2
DNA: TGCGCCAGCAGCGGGGGACTAGCGGGAGTTGGGAGTTATTACACCGGGGAGCTGTTTTTT
CDR3: CASSGGLAGVGSYYTGELFF

J: TRBJ2-7
size: few
V: TRBV5-1
D: -
DNA: TGCGCCAGCAGCTTGGCCGGTAGGCCATCCTACGAGCAGTACTTC
CDR3: CASSLAGRPSYEQYF

J: TRBJ2-4
size: few
V: TRBV14
D: -
DNA: TGTGCCAGCAGCCAAGTAGCGGCAGGTCTTATCTACTTC
CDR3: CASSQVAAGLIYF

J: TRBJ2-7
size: -
V: TRBV29-1
D: -
DNA: TGCAGCGGCGGACCGGCCACGGGGGAGCAGTACTTC
CDR3: CSGGPATGEQYF

J: TRBJ2-2
size: few
V: TRBV7-2
D: TRBD2
DNA: TGTGCCAGCAGCGATAGCGGGAGGGCCGTCACCGGGGAGCTGTTTTTT
CDR3: CASSDSGRAVTGELFF

J: TRBJ2-2
size: few
V: TRBV5-5
D: -
DNA: TGTGCCAGCAGCTTGATCGGCGGGACGGTTGGCGGGGAGCTGTTTTTT
CDR3: CASSLIGGTVGGELFF

J: TRBJ2-3
size: few
V: TRBV5-1
D: TRBD2
DNA: TGCGCCAGCAGCTTGACTAGCGGGAGGCCCCTGGGCGCAGATACGCAGTATTTT
CDR3: CASSLTSGRPLGADTQYF

J: TRBJ2-5
size: -
V: TRBV29-1
D: TRBD2
DNA: TGCAGCGTTGATACGGTGGGGACTAAAGAGACCCAGTACTTC
CDR3: CSVDTVGTKETQYF

J: TRBJ2-1
size: few
V: TRBV12-3/TRBV12-4
D: TRBD2
DNA: TGTGCCAGCAGTTTTGGTAGACTTCCGGGATGGGGAGGGAATGAGCAGTTCTTC
CDR3: CASSFGRLPGWGGNEQFF

J: TRBJ2-1
size: -
V: TRBV5-1
D: -
DNA: TGCGCCAGCAAGTTGTCTTCGCGCGAGTTCTTC
CDR3: CASKLSSREFF

J: TRBJ2-7
size: -
V: TRBV7-9
D: -
DNA: TGTGCCAGCAGCATCGAAATAAGGGGTTACGAGCAGTACTTC
CDR3: CASSIEIRGYEQYF

J: TRBJ2-3
size: few
V: TRBV20-1
D: -
DNA: TGCAGCCCCGCGGTGTCTACTAGCACAGATACGCAGTATTTT
CDR3: CSPAVSTSTDTQYF

J: TRBJ2-7
size: few
V: TRBV5-1
D: -
DNA: TGCGCCAGCAGCGCGCGGACAGACAGAGCCTACGAGCAGTACTTC
CDR3: CASSARTDRAYEQYF

J: TRBJ2-5
size: -
V: TRBV3-1
D: TRBD1
DNA: TGTGCCAGCAGCCGGAACAGGGGGCGCAGAGAGACCCAGTACTTC
CDR3: CASSRNRGRRETQYF

J: TRBJ2-1
size: -
V: TRBV27
D: -
DNA: TGTGCCAGCAGTTTTGGAAGCGGCGTTTACAATGAGCAGTTCTTC
CDR3: CASSFGSGVYNEQFF

J: TRBJ2-1
size: many
V: TRBV24-1
D: -
DNA: TGTGCCACCACTGCAGGGGGAGGCAGAGAGCAGTTCTTC
CDR3: CATTAGGGREQFF